The 29 T cell receptor beta chains reported below all come from one sample, sequenced in a study of early T cells in non-severe SARS-CoV-2 infection (dated by TCRdb to 2020 to 2023). Preparation of the library involved 5' RACE. Reads for this sample came from a NextSeq 500. The public reads were run again by TCRdb, first through fastp at Q25 and then through MiXCR, and only productive beta chains were kept. Rows with a matching CDR3 protein are joined into one entry that keeps the most common DNA and genes. Recorded for this sample are approximately 56,000 distinct CDR3 sequences; approximately 10% of them occurred a single time. The top ten clonotypes cover around 13% of the sample. The source material was whole blood. These TCRs come from an adult who was a healthcare worker with PCR-confirmed SARS-CoV-2 infection or an uninfected control (not recorded which).

This clonotype has a count of ten or more. The V gene is TRBV5-1, the J gene TRBJ2-1, with TRBD1 matching over 8 bases. J was trimmed by 6 bases and V by 0 bases; bases with no gene match: 17. The germline V gene encodes CDR1 SGHRS and CDR2 YFSETQ. This CDR3 has 19 amino acids. The CDR3 nucleotides read TGCGCCAGCAGCTTGGTAATTCAGGGGGCCCACCGTTCAGTCAATGAGCAGTTCTTC. Translation gives CASSLVIQGAHRSVNEQFF.

This clonotype occurred a few times. V and J are TRBV12-3 or TRBV12-4 and TRBJ1-1, with D unclear. CDR3 size: 15 residues. V lost 2 bases to trimming and J lost 1 base, with 11 bases between them. The CDR3 DNA sequence: TGTGCCAGCAGTTTATTTGGAGGATCGAACACTGAAGCTTTCTTT. Translated: CASSLFGGSNTEAFF.

V is TRBV4-3 and J is TRBJ2-7, with D perhaps TRBD1 (5 bases). Germline CDR1 and CDR2: LGHNA and YSLEER. The CDR3 sequence is 18 residues long. V shed 1 base and J shed 1 base, with 20 bases lying between them. In DNA form, the CDR3 reads TGCGCCAGCAGCCAAGTTTGGGGCCGGTCCCGACTTTCCTACGAGCAGTACTTC. This translates into CASSQVWGRSRLSYEQYF.

This sequence joins TRBV7-8 and TRBJ1-4, with TRBD1 as a possible D gene (5 bases). From germline, CDR1 is SGHVS and CDR2 FQNEAQ. V was shortened by 5 bases and J by 3 bases, with 7 bases between the two germline ends. This CDR3 is built from 13 residues. The CDR3 nucleotides read TGTGCCAGCAGCGGGGGACCTAATGAAAAACTGTTTTTT. It encodes CASSGGPNEKLFF. The complete variable domain, with remaining parts taken from reference TRBV7-8 and TRBJ1-4, reads GAGVSQSPRYKVAKRGQDVALRCDPISGHVSLFWYQQALGQGPEFLTYFQNEAQLDKSGLPSDRFFAERPEGSVSTLKIQRTQQEDSAVYLCASSGGPNEKLFFGSGTQLSVL.

This clonotype has just one count. CDR3 in DNA: TGTGCCAGCAGCCAAGACCCCAGGGATGGTAAGCCCCAGCATTTT. This sequence encodes CASSQDPRDGKPQHF. The rearrangement uses TRBV3-1 and TRBJ1-5, with D maybe TRBD1 (5 bases). The CDR3 length is 15 residues. Per germline, CDR1 LGHDT and CDR2 YNNKEL (reference sequence). V dropped 0 bases and J dropped 8 bases, with 14 bases sitting between them.

This clonotype was counted between two and nine times. V is TRBV7-2 and J is TRBJ2-5; 14 nucleotides match TRBD2. Germline loops: CDR1 SGHTA, CDR2 FQGNSA. There are 17 residues in the CDR3. Germline trimming cut 5 bases from V and 5 bases from J; bases unmatched to any gene: 10. The CDR3 reads CASSPGTSGRIYETQYF. The CDR3 DNA reads TGTGCCAGCAGCCCTGGGACTAGCGGGAGAATTTATGAGACCCAGTACTTC.

This clonotype was seen ten or more times. V is TRBV20-1 and J is TRBJ2-5, with 8 positions matching TRBD2. The CDR3 consists of 13 residues. Germline V gene data show CDR1 as DFQATT and CDR2 as SNEGSKA (reference sequence). The CDR3 loop is CSRAGGVIETQYF. The CDR3, as DNA: TGCAGCCGGGCGGGGGGAGTTATCGAGACCCAGTACTTC.

At least ten counts were recorded for this clonotype. The V gene is TRBV19, the J gene TRBJ1-5; D is possibly TRBD1 (6 bases). CDR1 and CDR2 from the germline V gene are LNHDA and SQIVND (reference sequence). The CDR3 has 14 amino acids. Trimming pared 4 bases from V and 2 bases from J, leaving 9 bases between. For the CDR3, the DNA is TGTGCCAGTAGTAAATCAGGGGGCAATCAGCCCCAGCATTTT. Its translation: CASSKSGGNQPQHF.

This clonotype has only a few counts. CDR3: CASSFAGGSYNEQFF. The CDR3 DNA follows: TGTGCCAGCAGCTTCGCGGGAGGGTCCTACAATGAGCAGTTCTTC. The rearrangement links TRBV7-9 to TRBJ2-1; 9 nucleotides line up with TRBD2. Germline V gene sequence: CDR1 SEHNR, CDR2 FQNEAQ (reference sequence). The CDR3 is made up of 15 amino acids. Unmatched junction bases numbered 1, after V lost 3 bases and J lost 1 base.

This clonotype was counted a few times. DNA of the CDR3: TGTGCCAGCAGCTTAATTGCTCCCGGAAACACCATATATTTT. This translates into CASSLIAPGNTIYF. The rearrangement links TRBV5-5 to TRBJ1-3, with D unresolved. Germline CDR1 reads SGHKS; CDR2 reads YYEKEE (reference sequence). The V end was cut by 2 bases, the J end by 4 bases, with 10 bases between. CDR3 length: 14 amino acids. Full variable domain (remainder filled in from reference TRBV5-5 and TRBJ1-3): DAGVTQSPTHLIKTRGQQVTLRCSPISGHKSVSWYQQVLGQGPQFIFQYYEKEERGRGNFPDRFSARQFPNYSSELNVNALLLGDSALYLCASSLIAPGNTIYFGEGSWLTVV.

The chain is built from TRBV10-3 and TRBJ2-2; the D call may be TRBD1 or TRBD2 (6 bases each). Germline CDR1 is ENHRY and CDR2 is SYGVKD. The CDR3 has 18 residues. Deletions cut 3 bases from V and 4 bases from J, with 21 bases between. DNA of the CDR3: TGTGCCATCAGTGATCGGTCTGGGACGGGGGCGAGCACCGGGGAGCTGTTTTTT. Translation: CAISDRSGTGASTGELFF.

The table lists this clonotype with many counts. The chain links TRBV6-6 to TRBJ2-1; 7 bases are a match to TRBD1. CDR1 is MNHNY and CDR2 is SVGAGI in the germline V gene (reference sequence). The ends lost 3 bases at V and 9 bases at J; junction bases unmatched: 11. The CDR3 sequence is 15 residues long. CDR3 sequence: CASSYDRDQWAEQFF. CDR3 nucleotides: TGTGCCAGCAGTTATGACAGGGACCAGTGGGCTGAGCAGTTCTTC.

This clonotype appeared a few times. The chain combines TRBV29-1 with TRBJ2-7, with D perhaps assigned TRBD1 or TRBD2 (5 bases each). Germline V gene data show CDR1 as SQVTM and CDR2 as ANQGSEA. The CDR3 is made up of 12 amino acids. V was pared by 4 bases and J by 3 bases, with 10 bases between. The CDR3 spells CSVGDPLYEQYF. For the CDR3, the DNA is TGCAGCGTTGGGGACCCTCTCTACGAGCAGTACTTC.

J is TRBJ1-6 and V is TRBV2; TRBD1 matches 7 bases. Trimming cost V 7 bases and J 7 bases; bases outside gene matches: 4. The germline CDR1 and CDR2 sequences are SNHLY and FYNNEI. CDR3 length: 13 amino acids. The CDR3 loop reads CASKRGQNSPLHF. CDR3 bases: TGTGCCAGCAAGAGGGGGCAGAATTCACCCCTCCACTTT.

This clonotype was seen ten or more times. The chain recombines TRBV5-1 with TRBJ2-1; no reliable D call. This CDR3 contains 14 residues. CDR1 and CDR2 from the germline V gene are SGHRS and YFSETQ. V lost 2 bases to trimming and J lost 3 bases, with 9 bases between them. The DNA for the CDR3 is TGCGCCAGCAGCTTTTCCCGGCGCTACAATGAGCAGTTCTTC. Amino acids: CASSFSRRYNEQFF. The whole variable domain, remainder taken from reference TRBV5-1 and TRBJ2-1, is KAGVTQTPRYLIKTRGQQVTLSCSPISGHRSVSWYQQTPGQGLQFLFEYFSETQRNKGNFPGRFSGRQFSNSRSEMNVSTLELGDSALYLCASSFSRRYNEQFFGPGTRLTVL.

The V and J genes are TRBV4-3 and TRBJ2-1; the match to TRBD2 covers 12 bases. Germline CDR1 and CDR2: LGHNA and YSLEER. The CDR3 is made up of 15 amino acids. The V segment lost 0 bases and the J segment 9 bases; nucleotides outside the gene matches: 3. CDR3: CASSQEETSGGEQFF. The CDR3 bases are TGCGCCAGCAGCCAAGAGGAGACTAGCGGGGGTGAGCAGTTCTTC.

J is TRBJ2-3 and V is TRBV5-1, with D uncertain. V was cut by 0 bases and J by 4 bases, with 6 bases left in between. The CDR3 is 13 amino acids. The germline gives CDR1 SGHRS, CDR2 YFSETQ. Here the CDR3 reads CASSLGSSDTQYF. DNA for the CDR3: TGCGCCAGCAGCTTGGGCAGTTCAGATACGCAGTATTTT. Using reference TRBV5-1 and TRBJ2-3 for the parts outside the CDR3, the full variable domain is KAGVTQTPRYLIKTRGQQVTLSCSPISGHRSVSWYQQTPGQGLQFLFEYFSETQRNKGNFPGRFSGRQFSNSRSEMNVSTLELGDSALYLCASSLGSSDTQYFGPGTRLTVL.

The sample holds many counts of this clonotype. The chain joins TRBV11-2 to TRBJ1-5, with D possibly matching TRBD1 (5 bases). V was shortened by 5 bases and J by 9 bases, with 14 bases between the two germline ends. Germline CDR1 reads SGHAT; CDR2 reads FQNNGV. CDR3 size: 13 residues. CDR3 residues: CASSPEGSGPQHF. The CDR3 nucleotides read TGTGCCAGCAGCCCCGAGGGGAGCGGGCCCCAGCATTTT.

This clonotype was picked up many times. The chain links TRBV7-8 to TRBJ2-7, with 9 bases aligning to TRBD1. V was pared by 3 bases and J by 3 bases, with 6 bases of the junction left unmatched. The CDR3 is made up of 15 amino acids. Germline CDR1 and CDR2: SGHVS and FQNEAQ. The CDR3 region is CASSFGPGQGYEQYF. For the CDR3, the DNA is TGTGCCAGCAGCTTCGGACCGGGACAGGGCTACGAGCAGTACTTC.

The rearrangement links TRBV6-1 to TRBJ1-6; 8 nucleotides align to TRBD1. In germline, CDR1 is MNHNS, CDR2 SASEGT. The J segment lost 5 bases and the V segment lost 8 bases, leaving 11 bases of the junction unmatched. This CDR3 is 16 amino acids long. As DNA, the CDR3 is TGTGCCAGCCGTAGCCTCGACAGGGGTCATAATTCACCCCTCCACTTT. Translation: CASRSLDRGHNSPLHF.

This chain connects TRBV5-1 to TRBJ2-6; D might be TRBD1 or TRBD2, each matching 5 bases. Deletions cut 2 bases from V and 2 bases from J, with 14 bases between. There are 17 residues in the CDR3. Germline CDR1 reads SGHRS; CDR2 reads YFSETQ. CDR3 sequence: CASSFQGGGTGANVLTF. The CDR3 DNA follows: TGCGCCAGCAGCTTCCAGGGTGGGGGAACTGGGGCCAACGTCCTGACTTTC. Drawing the rest from reference TRBV5-1 and TRBJ2-6, the complete variable domain is KAGVTQTPRYLIKTRGQQVTLSCSPISGHRSVSWYQQTPGQGLQFLFEYFSETQRNKGNFPGRFSGRQFSNSRSEMNVSTLELGDSALYLCASSFQGGGTGANVLTFGAGSRLTVL.

This chain joins TRBV28 and TRBJ1-1; the D gene is possibly TRBD1 (5 bases). The V and J ends lost 6 bases and 7 bases respectively, with 12 bases between them. The CDR3 covers 12 residues. Looked up from germline, CDR1 is MDHEN and CDR2 is SYDVKM. CDR3 DNA sequence: TGTGCCAGCAGCCCGGGGCTTGTTGAAGCTTTCTTT. Its translation: CASSPGLVEAFF.

The J gene is TRBJ2-1, the V gene TRBV28; 7 bases agree with TRBD2. Germline V lookup: CDR1 MDHEN, CDR2 SYDVKM. Trimming cost V 6 bases and J 6 bases; bases outside gene matches: 11. The CDR3 is made up of 15 amino acids. The CDR3 is CASRTGGFIVNEQFF. The CDR3 DNA sequence: TGTGCCAGCAGAACGGGAGGTTTTATTGTCAATGAGCAGTTCTTC.

The V and J genes are TRBV5-1 and TRBJ2-5; the D gene could be TRBD1 or TRBD2 (5 bases each). The CDR3 has 15 amino acids. Germline values: CDR1 SGHRS, CDR2 YFSETQ. The V and J ends lost 4 bases and 4 bases respectively, with 17 bases between them. CDR3 DNA: TGCGCCAGCAGCCACGCATCTAGGGACGGAGAGACCCAGTACTTC. Protein sequence: CASSHASRDGETQYF.

The sample holds many counts of this clonotype. The chain recombines TRBV13 with TRBJ1-2, with D possibly being TRBD1 (6 bases). Per germline, CDR1 PRHDT and CDR2 FYEKMQ (reference sequence). Trimming pared 3 bases from V and 13 bases from J, leaving 15 bases between. The CDR3 loop spans 12 amino acids. CDR3 loop: CASSFGQKGFTF. In DNA form, the CDR3 reads TGTGCCAGCAGCTTTGGACAGAAGGGATTCACCTTC.

This clonotype was observed many times. This chain links TRBV7-3 with TRBJ2-2; 8 bases fit TRBD1. V gave up 5 bases and J gave up 1 base; unmatched junction bases: 21. The CDR3 consists of 21 residues. CDR1 SGHTA and CDR2 FQGTGA come from the germline V gene. The CDR3 DNA reads TGTGCCAGCAGCCAATCCGGACAGGGCTTAATTTTCTTTTTGAACACCGGGGAGCTGTTTTTT. It yields the protein CASSQSGQGLIFFLNTGELFF. The full variable domain, rest sourced from reference TRBV7-3 and TRBJ2-2, is GAGVSQTPSNKVTEKGKYVELRCDPISGHTALYWYRQSLGQGPEFLIYFQGTGAADDSGLPNDRFFAVRPEGSVSTLKIQRTERGDSAVYLCASSQSGQGLIFFLNTGELFFGEGSRLTVL.

In its sample, this clonotype was seen a few times. The DNA of the CDR3 is TGTGCCAGCCAACCCGGACAGAGCACAGATACGCAGTATTTT. Encoded protein: CASQPGQSTDTQYF. The chain uses TRBV27 and TRBJ2-3; D may be TRBD1 (6 bases). The CDR3 totals 14 residues. Germline V CDR1 and CDR2: MNHEY, SMNVEV (reference sequence). Trimming pared 8 bases from V and 0 bases from J, leaving 12 bases between.

The rearrangement uses TRBV30 and TRBJ1-4, with no clear D. Trimming shortened V by 3 bases and J by 0 bases, and 17 bases separated the two germline ends. The CDR3 consists of 17 residues. Germline V CDR1 and CDR2: GTSNPN, SVGIG (reference sequence). Written as DNA, the CDR3 is TGTGCCTGGAGAAGACCTTGGCCAGTTGCAACTAATGAAAAACTGTTTTTT. Translated, it gives CAWRRPWPVATNEKLFF.

The table lists this clonotype with many counts. V gene TRBV24-1 combines with J gene TRBJ2-3, with no clear D. The V gene lost 9 bases and the J gene lost 4 bases, with 7 bases spanning the gap. The CDR3 loop spans 11 amino acids. CDR1 and CDR2 from the germline V gene are KGHDR and SFDVKD. CDR3 sequence (DNA): TGTGCCACCTCGTCCGCAGATACGCAGTATTTT. It encodes CATSSADTQYF.